Below are 30 T cell receptor beta chains sequenced from a single sample in a study of response to subunit inactivated influenza vaccine. TCRdb ran MiXCR on the RT-PCR reads and lists one entry per CDR3 protein. The repertoire holds 550,000 to 800,000 distinct CDR3 sequences, with more than 11% as singletons. The sequenced sample was PBMCs from blood, obtained 14 days before vaccination. The receptors were sampled from a man aged 50 or older who received an inactivated influenza vaccine.

The chain has TRBV7-2 and TRBJ1-1; D remains unclear. Germline CDR1 is SGHTA and CDR2 is FQGNSA. CDR3 size: 16 residues. Trimming left V 0 bases short and J 2 bases short, with 13 bases between. CDR3 sequence (DNA): TGTGCCAGCAGCTTAGCGTTCAGCAATATTAACACTGAAGCTTTCTTT. Its translation is CASSLAFSNINTEAFF.

This chain connects TRBV6-5 to TRBJ2-7; D uncertain. Germline CDR1 MNHEY, CDR2 SVGAGI. The CDR3 covers 13 residues. Trimming pared 0 bases from V and 3 bases from J, leaving 6 bases between. The CDR3 region has the DNA TGTGCCAGCAGTTACTCGGACGGCTACGAGCAGTACTTC. It specifies CASSYSDGYEQYF.

The chain has TRBV5-1 and TRBJ2-3; 12 nucleotides line up with TRBD1. The CDR3 loop spans 17 amino acids. The trim removed 0 bases at V and 0 bases at J, leaving 2 bases unmatched. Per germline, CDR1 SGHRS and CDR2 YFSETQ. The CDR3, as DNA: TGCGCCAGCAGCTTGGCGGGACAGGGGGCGAGCACAGATACGCAGTATTTT. It specifies CASSLAGQGASTDTQYF. The full variable domain, rest sourced from reference TRBV5-1 and TRBJ2-3, is KAGVTQTPRYLIKTRGQQVTLSCSPISGHRSVSWYQQTPGQGLQFLFEYFSETQRNKGNFPGRFSGRQFSNSRSEMNVSTLELGDSALYLCASSLAGQGASTDTQYFGPGTRLTVL.

This chain links TRBV7-2 with TRBJ2-7, with D tentatively TRBD2 (6 bases). Trimming removed 1 base from V and 3 bases from J, with 13 bases in between. The CDR3 runs 15 residues. Germline loops: CDR1 SGHTA, CDR2 FQGNSA. This CDR3 reads CASSLVTGEIYEQYF. The CDR3 nucleotides are TGTGCCAGCAGCTTAGTGACGGGAGAGATCTACGAGCAGTACTTC.

The V gene is TRBV6-2 or TRBV6-3, the J gene TRBJ2-5; TRBD2 might be the D (6 bases). Trimming stripped 6 bases from V and 3 bases from J, with 11 bases between. This CDR3 contains 13 residues. Per the germline V gene, CDR1 is MNHEY and CDR2 is SVGEGT. The CDR3 DNA reads TGTGCCAGCAGGCCGCGGGATGAAGAGACCCAGTACTTC. Translating it yields CASRPRDEETQYF.

This clonotype was detected only a few times. The chain combines TRBV20-1 with TRBJ1-1; the D gene is possibly TRBD1 (6 bases). CDR1 is DFQATT, CDR2 SNEGSKA, per germline (reference sequence). CDR3 size: 11 residues. Trimming stripped 8 bases from V and 2 bases from J, with 9 bases between. CDR3 protein: CSPRGNTEAFF. In DNA form, the CDR3 reads TGCAGTCCCAGGGGAAACACTGAAGCTTTCTTT.

The rearrangement links TRBV14 to TRBJ2-1; TRBD1 matches at 8 bases. From germline, CDR1 is SGHDN and CDR2 FVKESK. Trimming removed 0 bases from V and 8 bases from J; junction bases left unmatched: 12. The CDR3 is 17 residues long. The CDR3 nucleotides read TGTGCCAGCAGCCAAGAGGTAGCGGCAGGGGGCAGGGATGAGCAGTTCTTC. Residues: CASSQEVAAGGRDEQFF.

This clonotype was detected a few times. The chain uses TRBV6-1 and TRBJ2-7; the match to TRBD2 covers 15 bases. Germline V gives CDR1 MNHNS, CDR2 SASEGT. This CDR3 comprises 14 residues. With 6 bases clipped from V and 7 bases from J, the junction kept 4 bases outside the gene matches. This CDR3 is CASRSGLAGGEQYF. The DNA for the CDR3 is TGTGCCAGCAGATCTGGACTAGCGGGAGGGGAGCAGTACTTC.

The table lists this clonotype with a few counts. The chain recombines TRBV7-2 with TRBJ1-1, with D possibly TRBD1 on 6 matching bases. The CDR3 consists of 16 residues. Germline CDR1 SGHTA, CDR2 FQGNSA. Trimming stripped 6 bases from V and 0 bases from J, with 17 bases between. The CDR3 region is CASRLTSGAMNTEAFF. CDR3 DNA sequence: TGTGCCAGCAGACTTACGTCAGGGGCTATGAACACTGAAGCTTTCTTT.

This clonotype was recorded only once. V usage is TRBV7-9 and J usage is TRBJ2-2; D is undetermined. The ends were cut back, 1 base at V and 7 bases at J, with 7 bases in the middle. Germline V lookup: CDR1 SEHNR, CDR2 FQNEAQ (reference sequence). This CDR3 is 13 amino acids long. Here the CDR3 reads CASSLVAGGELFF. CDR3 DNA sequence: TGTGCCAGCAGCTTAGTAGCTGGCGGGGAGCTGTTTTTT.

This clonotype showed up just a few times. The chain recombines TRBV12-3 or TRBV12-4 with TRBJ1-1; 7 nucleotides agree with TRBD1. The CDR3 spans 15 residues. V shed 3 bases, J shed 0 bases, and the junction held 4 bases outside the gene matches. Written as DNA, the CDR3 is TGTGCCAGCAGTTTTAACAGGGGTTTGAACACTGAAGCTTTCTTT. This sequence encodes CASSFNRGLNTEAFF.

This clonotype was counted only a few times. The chain recombines TRBV11-2 with TRBJ2-7; TRBD1 matches 10 bases. The J segment lost 6 bases and the V segment lost 6 bases, leaving 5 bases of the junction unmatched. This CDR3 has 13 residues. Germline loops: CDR1 SGHAT, CDR2 FQNNGV. The CDR3 nucleotides read TGTGCCAGCAGTTCCGGGACAGGGGTCGAGCAGTACTTC. Amino acids: CASSSGTGVEQYF.

The rearrangement uses TRBV7-9 and TRBJ2-1; TRBD2 matches 11 bases. This CDR3 has 17 amino acids. J gave up 5 bases and V 5 bases, and 11 bases lay outside the gene matches. Germline V gene lookup returns CDR1 SEHNR and CDR2 FQNEAQ (reference sequence). The CDR3 sequence: CASSPALAGGPHNEQFF. The CDR3 region has the DNA TGTGCCAGCAGCCCTGCGCTAGCGGGGGGCCCGCACAATGAGCAGTTCTTC.

CDR3 coding DNA: TGTGCCAGCACCAACGAGGAGGCAGGCCTCTACGAGCAGTACTTC. It codes for CASTNEEAGLYEQYF. The chain couples TRBV28 to TRBJ2-7; D is perhaps TRBD2 (5 bases). The length of the CDR3 is 15 residues. V lost 7 bases, J lost 3 bases, and 19 bases lay in between. Germline CDR1 and CDR2: MDHEN and SYDVKM.

This clonotype is medium-sized (0.01 to 0.1%) in the sample. This chain connects TRBV20-1 to TRBJ2-3; 7 nucleotides line up with TRBD2. The J segment lost 14 bases and the V segment lost 2 bases, leaving 16 bases of the junction unmatched. The germline CDR1 and CDR2 sequences are DFQATT and SNEGSKA (reference sequence). The CDR3 runs 14 residues. The CDR3 DNA reads TGCAGTGCTAGACCCCCTAGCGGAGCCCTTATGTGGTATTTT. Its protein product is CSARPPSGALMWYF.

This clonotype was counted only a few times. The gene calls are TRBV20-1 and TRBJ2-1; the match to TRBD2 covers 11 bases. The germline V gene encodes CDR1 DFQATT and CDR2 SNEGSKA (reference sequence). The CDR3 totals 14 residues. V lost 5 bases and J lost 4; bases outside the gene matches: 4. This CDR3 is CSAEGLAAYNEQFF. Written as DNA, the CDR3 is TGCAGTGCTGAGGGACTAGCGGCTTACAATGAGCAGTTCTTC.

This clonotype was seen repeatedly, ten times or more. V usage is TRBV12-3 or TRBV12-4 and J usage is TRBJ2-5, with TRBD1 identical over 9 bases. With V trimmed by 3 bases and J by 1 base, 3 bases remained unmatched. The CDR3 contains 15 residues. CDR3 sequence (DNA): TGTGCCAGCAGTTTGGGACAGGGCCGCCAAGAGACCCAGTACTTC. Protein product: CASSLGQGRQETQYF.

Ten or more counts support this clonotype. This CDR3 reads CASRPPGRGSYEQYF. The CDR3 nucleotides are TGTGCCAGCAGACCCCCGGGGAGGGGGTCCTACGAGCAGTACTTC. The genes are TRBV28 and TRBJ2-7, with D maybe TRBD2 (7 bases). The CDR3 length is 15 residues. Trimming pared 6 bases from V and 1 base from J, leaving 16 bases between. Germline-derived CDR1 and CDR2 are MDHEN and SYDVKM.

This clonotype was recorded a few times. The chain couples TRBV7-9 to TRBJ2-2; possible D gene TRBD2, 5 bases. V was cut by 3 bases and J by 3 bases, with 8 bases left in between. From germline, CDR1 is SEHNR and CDR2 FQNEAQ (reference sequence). The CDR3 totals 14 residues. Here the CDR3 reads CASSFGIYTGELFF. The DNA of the CDR3 is TGTGCCAGCAGCTTCGGGATCTACACCGGGGAGCTGTTTTTT.

V is TRBV15 and J is TRBJ2-2; 8 bases are a match to TRBD1. J lost 5 bases, V lost 2 bases, and 4 bases had no gene match. The CDR3 contains 15 residues. Germline values: CDR1 LNHNV, CDR2 YYDKDF (reference sequence). CDR3 residues: CATSRFQGATGELFF. CDR3 nucleotide sequence: TGTGCCACCAGCAGATTTCAGGGGGCTACCGGGGAGCTGTTTTTT.

This clonotype was detected a few times. The chain joins TRBV7-9 to TRBJ2-7; D unresolved. Trimming left V 5 bases short and J 7 bases short, with 15 bases between. Germline loops: CDR1 SEHNR, CDR2 FQNEAQ (reference sequence). The CDR3 has 13 residues. CDR3 sequence: CASSPNSPWEQYF. As DNA, the CDR3 is TGTGCCAGCAGCCCTAACAGCCCTTGGGAGCAGTACTTC.

The CDR3 is CASSLERESPYEQYF. In nucleotides, the CDR3 is TGTGCCAGCAGCTTAGAGAGGGAATCCCCCTACGAGCAGTACTTC. The chain recombines TRBV7-9 with TRBJ2-7; TRBD2 is a possible D gene (5 bases). V lost 1 base, J lost 2 bases, and 12 bases lay in between. Germline V lookup: CDR1 SEHNR, CDR2 FQNEAQ (reference sequence). The CDR3 loop spans 15 amino acids.

This clonotype was counted a few times. J is TRBJ2-1 and V is TRBV27, with unresolved D. The V gene lost 2 bases and the J gene lost 1 base, with 9 bases spanning the gap. The CDR3 covers 15 residues. The germline CDR1 and CDR2 sequences are MNHEY and SMNVEV (reference sequence). This CDR3 is CASSLMSNSYNEQFF. The CDR3 DNA reads as TGTGCCAGCAGTTTAATGTCAAATTCCTACAATGAGCAGTTCTTC.

A few counts support this clonotype. V usage is TRBV5-1 and J usage is TRBJ2-1; 11 bases align to TRBD1. This CDR3 has 15 residues. Per germline, CDR1 SGHRS and CDR2 YFSETQ. V lost 7 bases to trimming and J lost 8 bases; unmatched junction nucleotides: 11. CDR3 nucleotide sequence: TGCGCCAGCGCCCTAGGGGGACAGGGGGAGCATGAGCAGTTCTTC. This codes for CASALGGQGEHEQFF.

This clonotype was seen more than once but under ten times. This chain uses TRBV10-3 with TRBJ2-7, with 13 bases that match TRBD2. Germline-derived CDR1 and CDR2 are ENHRY and SYGVKD. The CDR3 spans 16 residues. Trimming at V came to 4 bases and at J to 6 bases, leaving 9 bases not matched to a gene. CDR3 loop: CAISGTSGSRGSEQYF. The CDR3 nucleotides are TGTGCCATCAGTGGGACTAGCGGGAGTAGGGGCAGCGAGCAGTACTTC.

The chain has TRBV7-9 and TRBJ1-5; 8 bases are a match to TRBD1. The CDR3 is made up of 13 amino acids. V trimming: 4 bases; J trimming: 7 bases; junction bases outside the gene matches: 3. Germline V lookup: CDR1 SEHNR, CDR2 FQNEAQ (reference sequence). The CDR3 region is CASSYGQGQPQHF. CDR3 nucleotide sequence: TGTGCCAGCAGCTACGGACAGGGCCAGCCCCAGCATTTT.

This clonotype was detected only a few times. The V gene is TRBV20-1, the J gene TRBJ1-4, with 7 bases aligning to TRBD1. CDR1 is DFQATT and CDR2 is SNEGSKA in the germline V gene (reference sequence). The V and J ends lost 6 bases and 6 bases, in that order; junction bases with no gene match: 7. The CDR3 has 13 residues. The CDR3 protein is CSAVQGGDEKLFF. The CDR3 nucleotides are TGCAGTGCCGTTCAGGGGGGGGATGAAAAACTGTTTTTT.

This clonotype showed up just a few times. The chain couples TRBV7-9 to TRBJ2-1; TRBD1 agrees at 9 bases. The CDR3 runs 14 residues. Germline V lookup: CDR1 SEHNR, CDR2 FQNEAQ (reference sequence). After removal of 5 bases from V and 4 bases from J, the junction contained 3 bases not matched to a gene. The CDR3 sequence: CASSGDRDYNEQFF. The CDR3 DNA sequence: TGTGCCAGCAGCGGGGACAGGGATTACAATGAGCAGTTCTTC.

This clonotype was detected a few times. The rearrangement uses TRBV7-2 and TRBJ2-3, with TRBD2 as a possible D gene (5 bases). The germline V and J ends were trimmed by 6 bases and 5 bases, with 12 bases remaining between them. Germline V gene lookup returns CDR1 SGHTA and CDR2 FQGNSA. The CDR3 is made up of 13 amino acids. The chain's CDR3 is CASRGVWIDTQYF. CDR3 bases: TGTGCCAGCAGGGGAGTTTGGATAGATACGCAGTATTTT. The entire variable domain, with the rest obtained from reference TRBV7-2 and TRBJ2-3, is as follows: GAGVSQSPSNKVTEKGKDVELRCDPISGHTALYWYRQSLGQGLEFLIYFQGNSAPDKSGLPSDRFSAERTGGSVSTLTIQRTQQEDSAVYLCASRGVWIDTQYFGPGTRLTVL.

This rearrangement joins TRBV20-1 to TRBJ2-5, with D perhaps TRBD2 (5 bases). With 3 bases removed from V and 3 bases from J, the gap between germline ends came to 8 bases. The CDR3 has 12 amino acids. Per germline, CDR1 DFQATT and CDR2 SNEGSKA (reference sequence). CDR3 loop: CSARGSEETQYF. The CDR3 region has the DNA TGCAGTGCTAGGGGGAGTGAAGAGACCCAGTACTTC.